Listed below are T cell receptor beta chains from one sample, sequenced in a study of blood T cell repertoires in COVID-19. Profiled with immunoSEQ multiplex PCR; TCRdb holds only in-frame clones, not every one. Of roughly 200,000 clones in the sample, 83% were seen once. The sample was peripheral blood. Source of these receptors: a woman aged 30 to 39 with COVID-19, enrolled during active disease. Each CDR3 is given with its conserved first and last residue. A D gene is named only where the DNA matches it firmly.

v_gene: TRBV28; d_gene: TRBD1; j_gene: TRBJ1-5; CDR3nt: TGTGCCAGCAGGACCGGTGGGACAGGTATTCAGCCCCAGCATTTT; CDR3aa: CASRTGGTGIQPQHF
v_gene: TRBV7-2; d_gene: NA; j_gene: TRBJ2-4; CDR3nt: TGTGCCAGCAGCTTGATCCTAGTGTGGGCCAAAAACATTCAGTACTTC; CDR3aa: CASSLILVWAKNIQYF
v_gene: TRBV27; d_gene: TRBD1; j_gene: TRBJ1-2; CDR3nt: TGTGCCAGCAGTTCCACCGGGACAGGACCACACTATAACTATGGCTACACCTTC; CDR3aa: CASSSTGTGPHYNYGYTF
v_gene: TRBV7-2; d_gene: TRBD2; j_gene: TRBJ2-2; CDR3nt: TGTGCCAGCAGGCGCACTAGCGGGGGGATCCTAAACACCGGGGAGCTGTTTTTT; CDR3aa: CASRRTSGGILNTGELFF
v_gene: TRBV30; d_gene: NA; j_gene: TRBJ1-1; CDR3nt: TGTGCCTGGAGTGTTAGGGGGAACACTGAAGCTTTCTTT; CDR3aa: CAWSVRGNTEAFF
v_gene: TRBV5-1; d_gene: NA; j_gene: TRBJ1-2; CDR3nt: TGCGCCAGCAGCTTACCAGGGTTAAACTATGGCTACACCTTC; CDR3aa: CASSLPGLNYGYTF
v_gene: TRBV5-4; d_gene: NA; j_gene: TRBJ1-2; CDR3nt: TGTGCCAGCAGCTTGGACAGGTCTGCCTATGGCTACACCTTC; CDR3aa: CASSLDRSAYGYTF
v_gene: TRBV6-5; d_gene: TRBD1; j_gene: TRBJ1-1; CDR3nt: TGTGCCAGCAGTTTAACCGGGACAGGGGGCTCCCTTGAAGCTTTCTTT; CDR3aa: CASSLTGTGGSLEAFF
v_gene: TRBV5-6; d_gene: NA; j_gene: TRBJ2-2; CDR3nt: TGTGCCAGCAGCTCGGCAGGAGCGTGGGCGGACAGGGAGGGCGGGGAGCTGTTTTTT; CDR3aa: CASSSAGAWADREGGELFF
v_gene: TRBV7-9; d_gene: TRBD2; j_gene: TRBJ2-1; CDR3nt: TGTGCCAGCAGCGTCTTAGCGGGAGGGAGATACAATGAGCAGTTCTTC; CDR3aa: CASSVLAGGRYNEQFF
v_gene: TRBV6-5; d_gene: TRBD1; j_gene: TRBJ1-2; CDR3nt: TGTGCCAGCAGTCACTTATTAGGGACAGGCTATGGCTACACCTTC; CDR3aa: CASSHLLGTGYGYTF
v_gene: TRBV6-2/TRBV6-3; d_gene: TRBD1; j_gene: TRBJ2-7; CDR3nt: TGTGCCAGCAGTTACGACTTCGACAGGGGCCCCTACGAGCAGTACTTC; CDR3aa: CASSYDFDRGPYEQYF
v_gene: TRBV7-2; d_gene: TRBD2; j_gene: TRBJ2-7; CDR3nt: TGTGCCAGCAGCCTTACTAGCGCCGGCTCCTACGAGCAGTACTTC; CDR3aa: CASSLTSAGSYEQYF
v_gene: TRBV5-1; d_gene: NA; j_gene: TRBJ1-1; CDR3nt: TGCGCCAGCAGCACCCAGGGTGGGTGGCACACTGAAGCTTTCTTT; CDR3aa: CASSTQGGWHTEAFF
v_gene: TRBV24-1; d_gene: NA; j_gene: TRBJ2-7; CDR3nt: TGTGCCACCAGTGACCCATACGAGCAGTACTTC; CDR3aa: CATSDPYEQYF
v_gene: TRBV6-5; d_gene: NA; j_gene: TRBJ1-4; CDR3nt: TGTGCCAGCAGTTATCGGGCAACTAATGAAAAACTGTTTTTT; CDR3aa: CASSYRATNEKLFF
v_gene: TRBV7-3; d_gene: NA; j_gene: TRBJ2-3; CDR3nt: TGTGCCAGCAGCTTAGAGTGGAGCTATAGTGATACGCAGTATTTT; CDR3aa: CASSLEWSYSDTQYF